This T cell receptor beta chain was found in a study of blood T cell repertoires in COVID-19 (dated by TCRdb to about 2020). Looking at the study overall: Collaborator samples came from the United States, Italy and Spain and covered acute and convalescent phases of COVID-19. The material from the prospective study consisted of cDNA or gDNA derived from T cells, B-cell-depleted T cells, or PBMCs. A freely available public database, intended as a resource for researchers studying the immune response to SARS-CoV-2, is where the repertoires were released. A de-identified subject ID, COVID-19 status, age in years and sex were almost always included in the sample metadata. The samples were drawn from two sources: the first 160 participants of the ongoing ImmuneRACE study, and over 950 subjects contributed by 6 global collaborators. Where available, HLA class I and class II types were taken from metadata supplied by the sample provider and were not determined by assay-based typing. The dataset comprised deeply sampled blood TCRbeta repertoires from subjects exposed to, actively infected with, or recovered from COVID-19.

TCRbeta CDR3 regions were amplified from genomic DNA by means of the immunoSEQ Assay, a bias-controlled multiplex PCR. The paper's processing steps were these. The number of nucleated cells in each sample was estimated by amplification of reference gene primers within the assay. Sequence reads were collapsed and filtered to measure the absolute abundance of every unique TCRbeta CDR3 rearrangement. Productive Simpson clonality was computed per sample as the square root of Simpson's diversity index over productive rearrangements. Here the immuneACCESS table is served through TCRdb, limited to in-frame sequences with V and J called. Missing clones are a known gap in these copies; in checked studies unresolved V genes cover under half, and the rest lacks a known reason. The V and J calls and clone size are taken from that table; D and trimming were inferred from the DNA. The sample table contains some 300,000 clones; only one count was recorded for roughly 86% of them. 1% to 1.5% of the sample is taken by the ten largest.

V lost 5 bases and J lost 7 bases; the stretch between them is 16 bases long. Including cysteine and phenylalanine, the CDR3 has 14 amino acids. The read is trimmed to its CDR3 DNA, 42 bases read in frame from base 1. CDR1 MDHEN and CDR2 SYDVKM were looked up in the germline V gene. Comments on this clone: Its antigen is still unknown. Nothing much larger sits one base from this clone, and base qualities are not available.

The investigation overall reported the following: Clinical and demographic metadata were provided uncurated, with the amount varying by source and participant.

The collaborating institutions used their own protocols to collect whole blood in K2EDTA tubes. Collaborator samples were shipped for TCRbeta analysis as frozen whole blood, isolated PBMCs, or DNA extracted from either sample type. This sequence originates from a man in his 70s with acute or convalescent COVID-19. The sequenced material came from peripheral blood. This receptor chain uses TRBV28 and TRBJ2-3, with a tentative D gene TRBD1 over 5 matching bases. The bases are TGTGCCAGCAGTCCCCCCAGGGTCGCAAATACGCAGTATTTT. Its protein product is CASSPPRVANTQYF.